The entry below gives a single T cell receptor beta chain sequence along with its context. No antigen is known for it. These data are taken from a study of CD8 T cell repertoires and HIV-1 epitope variants. Overall study context: An uncultured baseline aliquot held 1M T cells.

Clones were sequenced by immunoSEQ multiplex PCR, and TCRdb holds only the in-frame ones, with some missing. This sample has almost 5,500 clones, with about 67% found just once. With 6 bases removed from V and 2 bases from J, the gap between germline ends came to 16 bases. The CDR3 consists of 15 residues. CDR1 is MNHNS, CDR2 SASEGT, per germline. The chain joins TRBV6-1 to TRBJ2-5; tentative D call: TRBD2 (5 bases). Material for sequencing was cultured CD8+ T cells derived from PBMCs. The clonotype was recovered from a male donor with HIV. The CDR3 reads CASSSAGIDQETQYF. The CDR3 coding sequence is TGTGCCAGCAGCTCCGCCGGGATAGATCAAGAGACCCAGTACTTC.